Listed here are 18 T cell receptor beta chains from one sample, sequenced in a study of response to subunit inactivated influenza vaccine. Each CDR3 protein is one row after TCRdb ran MiXCR on the RT-PCR reads. Found here are around 480,000 distinct CDR3 sequences, roughly 9.8% of them singletons; the top ten hold about 12%. Sequenced here: PBMCs from blood, sampled roughly 45 days after vaccination. These receptors all stem from a man aged 50 to 59 who received an inactivated influenza vaccine.

This clonotype came up many times. The chain is built from TRBV4-2 and TRBJ2-1, with D perhaps TRBD2 (5 bases). Per germline, CDR1 LGHNA and CDR2 YNFKEQ. The CDR3 spans 16 residues. Trimming pared 3 bases from V and 2 bases from J, leaving 14 bases between. The CDR3 loop reads CASSQTISRAYNEQFF. The CDR3 nucleotides read TGTGCCAGCAGCCAGACTATCTCGAGGGCCTACAATGAGCAGTTCTTC.

The V and J genes are TRBV6-5 and TRBJ2-6; D call uncertain. The CDR3 length is 16 residues. Trimming left V 1 base short and J 0 bases short, with 7 bases between. In germline, CDR1 is MNHEY, CDR2 SVGAGI. DNA of the CDR3: TGTGCCAGCAGTTACTGGCGGATCTCTGGGGCCAACGTCCTGACTTTC. It encodes CASSYWRISGANVLTF.

This clonotype was counted once. This chain uses TRBV4-1 with TRBJ2-1, with D tentatively TRBD2 (6 bases). The CDR3 runs to 15 residues. The germline V gene has CDR1 MGHRA and CDR2 YSYEKL. The germline V and J ends were trimmed by 3 bases and 10 bases, with 19 bases remaining between them. CDR3 coding DNA: TGCGCCAGCAGCCAGGGGCGGGCCAAACGGGGGGAGCAGTTCTTC. Protein: CASSQGRAKRGEQFF.

This clonotype was seen more than once but under ten times. V and J are TRBV4-1 and TRBJ2-3, with unresolved D. The germline V gene has CDR1 MGHRA and CDR2 YSYEKL. CDR3 length: 15 amino acids. The germline V and J ends were trimmed by 8 bases and 0 bases, with 15 bases remaining between them. The CDR3 DNA reads TGCGCCAGCCGCATTGTCCCATCTAGCACAGATACGCAGTATTTT. Its protein product is CASRIVPSSTDTQYF.

V usage is TRBV5-6 and J usage is TRBJ1-5; tentatively, D is TRBD1 (5 bases). The CDR3 loop spans 13 amino acids. Trimming removed 3 bases from V and 3 bases from J, with 7 bases in between. The germline V gene has CDR1 SGHDT and CDR2 YYEEEE. As DNA, the CDR3 is TGTGCCAGCAGCTCAGGGTACAATCAGCCCCAGCATTTT. Encoded protein: CASSSGYNQPQHF.

Only a few counts were recorded for this clonotype. The gene calls are TRBV4-2 and TRBJ2-4; D is perhaps TRBD2 (6 bases). In germline, CDR1 is LGHNA, CDR2 YNFKEQ. The CDR3 is made up of 16 amino acids. V dropped 3 bases and J dropped 1 base, with 13 bases sitting between them. As DNA, the CDR3 is TGTGCCAGCAGCCACCACGGGGGAGAGGCCAAAAACATTCAGTACTTC. Amino acids: CASSHHGGEAKNIQYF.

This clonotype was recorded many times. This chain joins TRBV7-2 and TRBJ1-2; D may be TRBD1 (5 bases). Germline lookup yields CDR1 SGHTA and CDR2 FQGNSA. V was cut by 5 bases and J by 7 bases, with 20 bases left in between. CDR3 length equals 15 residues. The DNA of the CDR3 is TGTGCCAGCAGCCACCGGGACTCCCCTCGGGGTGGCTACACCTTC. Its translation: CASSHRDSPRGGYTF.

This chain connects TRBV7-3 to TRBJ2-1; 7 nucleotides line up with TRBD2. The V gene's germline CDR1 is SGHTA and CDR2 FQGTGA. V lost 0 bases and J lost 6; bases outside the gene matches: 5. The CDR3 is 15 residues long. The CDR3 bases are TGTGCCAGCAGCTTAACGACTTCGGGAGGCAATGAGCAGTTCTTC. It translates to CASSLTTSGGNEQFF.

There are a few counts of this clonotype. This rearrangement joins TRBV28 to TRBJ2-7; 10 bases are a match to TRBD2. This CDR3 comprises 16 residues. Per germline, CDR1 MDHEN and CDR2 SYDVKM. V lost 3 bases to trimming and J lost 6 bases; unmatched junction nucleotides: 11. CDR3 nucleotides: TGTGCCAGCAGTTTCTACAAAGCGGGGGGGAGGTCCGAGCAGTACTTC. It is translated as CASSFYKAGGRSEQYF.

This clonotype was seen a handful of times. The CDR3 region is CASSLGRSRGSYEQYF. The CDR3 DNA reads as TGTGCCAGCAGCTTAGGCCGGTCGCGGGGGTCCTACGAGCAGTACTTC. The chain links TRBV13 to TRBJ2-7; TRBD2 aligns across 7 bases. The CDR3 totals 16 residues. Per germline, CDR1 PRHDT and CDR2 FYEKMQ (reference sequence). V lost 0 bases, J lost 1 base, and 6 bases stayed unmatched.

Points on this clonotype: A junction boundary mismatches the germline segment, possibly from a read error. The J gene is TRBJ1-2, the V gene TRBV7-2; weak D call: TRBD1 (5 bases). The CDR3 totals 15 residues. The V gene's germline CDR1 is SGHTA and CDR2 FQGNSA. As DNA, the CDR3 is TGTGCCAGTAGCTTAAGGACACCCAGTAACTATGGCTACACCTTC. Translating it yields CASSLRTPSNYGYTF.

A note on this clonotype: A read error may account for a junction end that differs from germline. The chain links TRBV7-6 to TRBJ2-3; D is unclear. Germline V gene sequence: CDR1 SGHVS, CDR2 FNYEAQ. The CDR3 is 16 amino acids. CDR3 residues: CVSSLKAFDGTDTQYF. The CDR3 DNA reads as TGTGTCAGCAGCTTAAAAGCATTTGACGGGACAGATACGCAGTATTTT.

In this sample, this clonotype turned up a few times. The CDR3 region is CATSRGIDTQYF. The CDR3 DNA sequence: TGTGCCACCAGCAGAGGAATAGATACGCAGTATTTT. The rearrangement links TRBV15 to TRBJ2-3; unclear D gene. The germline V gene encodes CDR1 LNHNV and CDR2 YYDKDF (reference sequence). The CDR3 is 12 residues long. V dropped 1 base and J dropped 5 bases, with 4 bases sitting between them.

This clonotype appeared a few times. This chain links TRBV11-2 with TRBJ2-1, with 7 bases that match TRBD1. J gave up 8 bases and V 0 bases, and 7 bases lay outside the gene matches. Germline loops: CDR1 SGHAT, CDR2 FQNNGV. The CDR3 runs 15 residues. This CDR3 is CASSLDQGGWDEQFF. In DNA form, the CDR3 reads TGTGCCAGCAGCTTAGATCAAGGGGGCTGGGATGAGCAGTTCTTC. The whole variable domain, filled in from reference TRBV11-2 and TRBJ2-1, reads EAGVAQSPRYKIIEKRQSVAFWCNPISGHATLYWYQQILGQGPKLLIQFQNNGVVDDSQLPKDRFSAERLKGVDSTLKIQPAKLEDSAVYLCASSLDQGGWDEQFFGPGTRLTVL.

There are a few counts of this clonotype. The genes are TRBV29-1 and TRBJ2-1; D may be TRBD2 (6 bases). CDR3 size: 14 residues. Germline-derived CDR1 and CDR2 are SQVTM and ANQGSEA. The ends were cut back, 3 bases at V and 0 bases at J, with 9 bases in the middle. CDR3: CSVEEGSSYNEQFF. In DNA, the CDR3 is TGCAGCGTTGAGGAGGGAAGCTCCTACAATGAGCAGTTCTTC.

This clonotype has a handful of counts. The V gene is TRBV5-4, the J gene TRBJ2-3; D is unclear. The CDR3 extends over 13 amino acids. CDR1 and CDR2 from the germline V gene are SGHNT and YYREEE (reference sequence). V lost 4 bases and J 2 bases, leaving 8 bases between the germline ends. The chain's CDR3 is CASSRQDTDTQYF. CDR3 DNA: TGTGCCAGCAGCCGACAAGACACAGATACGCAGTATTTT.

This clonotype was picked up many times. The V gene is TRBV28, the J gene TRBJ1-5, with D hard to call. There are 15 residues in the CDR3. Germline V gene lookup returns CDR1 MDHEN and CDR2 SYDVKM. V shed 1 base and J shed 3 bases, with 10 bases lying between them. The CDR3 here is CASSLFLNVNQPQHF. CDR3 nucleotide sequence: TGTGCCAGCAGTTTATTTCTTAATGTCAATCAGCCCCAGCATTTT. Filled out from reference TRBV28 and TRBJ1-5, the complete variable domain reads DVKVTQSSRYLVKRTGEKVFLECVQDMDHENMFWYRQDPGLGLRLIYFSYDVKMKEKGDIPEGYSVSREKKERFSLILESASTNQTSMYLCASSLFLNVNQPQHFGDGTRLSIL.

This clonotype was seen repeatedly, ten times or more. The chain recombines TRBV5-1 with TRBJ2-1; 9 bases are shared with TRBD2. CDR1 SGHRS and CDR2 YFSETQ come from the germline V gene. CDR3 size: 15 residues. Losses at the gene ends were 2 bases for V and 7 bases for J; bases not matched to a gene: 7. Here the CDR3 DNA reads TGCGCCAGCAGCTTAGGCGGGAGGGCCGCAAATGAGCAGTTCTTC. This sequence encodes CASSLGGRAANEQFF.